These 22 T cell receptor beta chains share one sample of origin, sequenced in a study of OX40 agonist ivuxolimab in advanced cancers. The data were produced by immunoSEQ multiplex PCR, yet TCRdb's version contains in-frame clones alone and is incomplete. This sample has about 73,000 clones, with 80% to 90% found just once. Source: CD4+ or CD8+ T cells sorted from blood, taken in a trial of the OX40 agonist ivuxolimab. Receptors were obtained from an adult with an advanced solid tumor such as melanoma, head and neck, liver or kidney cancer.

The DNA for the CDR3 is TGTGCCAGCAGCCTAGCGGGGGCCGGGGAGCAGTACTTC. This gives the protein CASSLAGAGEQYF. The rearrangement links TRBV7-3 to TRBJ2-7; 10 positions match TRBD2. The trim removed 5 bases at V and 7 bases at J, leaving 5 bases unmatched. The germline V gene encodes CDR1 SGHTA and CDR2 FQGTGA. This CDR3 has 13 residues.

This chain links TRBV21-1 with TRBJ1-6. TRBV21-1 is listed as a pseudogene. This CDR3 region has 16 residues. CDR3 loop: CASSDPELRNNSPLHF. CDR3 nucleotides: TGTGCCAGCAGCGATCCGGAGCTGAGGAATAATTCACCCCTCCACTTT.

The rearrangement uses TRBV9 and TRBJ2-5, with 11 bases fitting TRBD2. J lost 3 bases, V lost 5 bases, and 0 bases had no gene match. Per germline, CDR1 SGDLS and CDR2 YYNGEE. The CDR3 runs 13 residues. This CDR3 reads CASSSGREETQYF. The CDR3 nucleotides are TGTGCCAGCAGTAGCGGGAGGGAAGAGACCCAGTACTTC.

The rearrangement uses TRBV27 and TRBJ2-7, with TRBD2 matching 10 bases. CDR1 and CDR2 from the germline V gene are MNHEY and SMNVEV (reference sequence). There are 15 residues in the CDR3. The trim removed 4 bases at V and 5 bases at J, leaving 8 bases unmatched. CDR3 in DNA: TGTGCCAGCAGTTATACCGGGACTAGCGCCCACGAGCAGTACTTC. Amino acids: CASSYTGTSAHEQYF.

V and J are TRBV29-1 and TRBJ1-2, with D possibly TRBD1 on 6 matching bases. In germline, CDR1 is SQVTM, CDR2 ANQGSEA. Trimming cost V 6 bases and J 8 bases, with 19 bases left between them. The CDR3 consists of 13 residues. CDR3 in amino acids: CSVGQLGVRGYTF. The CDR3 DNA follows: TGCAGCGTCGGACAGCTTGGGGTGAGGGGCTACACCTTC.

This clone was observed a few times. Other DNA sequences in the same sample also yield this CDR3. The rearrangement links TRBV6-6 to TRBJ2-1; no clear D. The CDR3 is made up of 10 amino acids. Germline CDR1 reads MNHNY; CDR2 reads SVGAGI (reference sequence). The ends were cut back, 6 bases at V and 5 bases at J, with 2 bases in the middle. Here the CDR3 reads CASRDNEQFF. CDR3 DNA: TGTGCCAGCAGGGACAATGAGCAGTTCTTC.

V gene TRBV29-1 combines with J gene TRBJ2-2; tentative D call: TRBD2 (5 bases). V shed 1 base and J shed 0 bases, with 12 bases lying between them. Germline V gives CDR1 SQVTM, CDR2 ANQGSEA. The CDR3 sequence is 16 residues long. For the CDR3, the DNA is TGCAGCGTTGAAGTTCAGGAGGAGTCGAACACCGGGGAGCTGTTTTTT. Translating it yields CSVEVQEESNTGELFF.

The chain employs TRBV11-2 and TRBJ2-3, with 8 positions matching TRBD2. With 5 bases clipped from V and 4 bases from J, the junction kept 5 bases outside the gene matches. Per the germline V gene, CDR1 is SGHAT and CDR2 is FQNNGV. The CDR3 runs 14 residues. The CDR3 sequence: CASSPPGGADTQYF. The CDR3 DNA is TGTGCCAGCAGCCCCCCGGGGGGGGCAGATACGCAGTATTTT.

The chain couples TRBV7-9 to TRBJ2-7; no definite D call. The length of the CDR3 is 12 residues. Trimming shortened V by 0 bases and J by 2 bases, and 2 bases separated the two germline ends. CDR1 and CDR2 from the germline V gene are SEHNR and FQNEAQ (reference sequence). The CDR3 loop reads CASSLATYEQYF. CDR3 coding DNA: TGTGCCAGCAGCTTAGCTACCTACGAGCAGTACTTC.

The chain uses TRBV4-2 and TRBJ2-7, with 7 nucleotides matching TRBD2. The CDR3 length is 14 residues. The ends lost 3 bases at V and 0 bases at J; junction bases unmatched: 2. Germline V CDR1 and CDR2: LGHNA, YNFKEQ. The CDR3 spells CASSQTSSSYEQYF. For the CDR3, the DNA is TGTGCCAGCAGCCAGACTAGCAGCTCCTACGAGCAGTACTTC.

CDR3 in amino acids: CASSFRGGGYGYTF. The CDR3 DNA is TGTGCCAGCAGTTTCAGGGGGGGAGGATATGGCTACACCTTC. The chain links TRBV27 to TRBJ1-2, with 7 nucleotides matching TRBD1. The germline V gene has CDR1 MNHEY and CDR2 SMNVEV (reference sequence). This CDR3 contains 14 residues. V lost 3 bases, J lost 5 bases, and 6 bases stayed unmatched.

V is TRBV5-1 and J is TRBJ2-1; the D is unclear. CDR1 and CDR2 (germline): SGHRS, YFSETQ. The CDR3 has 14 amino acids. V lost 5 bases and J lost 8, with 17 bases in between. The DNA of the CDR3 is TGCGCCAGCAGGCGGCAGACACCGGGCGATGAGCAGTTCTTC. It is translated as CASRRQTPGDEQFF.

The chain joins TRBV5-1 to TRBJ2-2; perhaps TRBD1 as D (7 bases). V gave up 1 base and J gave up 3 bases, with 10 bases separating them. CDR3 length: 15 residues. Looked up from germline, CDR1 is SGHRS and CDR2 is YFSETQ. The CDR3 DNA follows: TGCGCCAGCAGCTTGTCAGGGGGGTACACCGGGGAGCTGTTTTTT. Residues: CASSLSGGYTGELFF. The full variable domain, with the rest looked up from reference TRBV5-1 and TRBJ2-2, is KAGVTQTPRYLIKTRGQQVTLSCSPISGHRSVSWYQQTPGQGLQFLFEYFSETQRNKGNFPGRFSGRQFSNSRSEMNVSTLELGDSALYLCASSLSGGYTGELFFGEGSRLTVL.

V is TRBV6-1 and J is TRBJ1-5, with D unclear. The length of the CDR3 is 15 residues. Germline CDR1 MNHNS, CDR2 SASEGT. The V end lost 5 bases, the J end lost 0 bases, and 11 bases lay between the germline ends. The CDR3 DNA reads TGTGCCAGCAGTAGAGTCGGAGATAGCAATCAGCCCCAGCATTTT. Translated: CASSRVGDSNQPQHF.

The chain recombines TRBV7-8 with TRBJ2-1; D gene ambiguous. The CDR3 consists of 13 residues. From germline, CDR1 is SGHVS and CDR2 FQNEAQ. The V end lost 1 base, the J end lost 5 bases, and 6 bases lay between the germline ends. CDR3 in DNA: TGTGCCAGCAGCTTAGGCAGAAACAATGAGCAGTTCTTC. This codes for CASSLGRNNEQFF.

The chain has TRBV19 and TRBJ2-5, with D unclear. The germline V and J ends were trimmed by 6 bases and 2 bases, with 16 bases remaining between them. Germline values: CDR1 LNHDA, CDR2 SQIVND (reference sequence). This CDR3 contains 15 residues. The CDR3 here is CASSAFLGIQETQYF. CDR3 sequence (DNA): TGTGCCAGTAGCGCCTTTCTAGGGATACAAGAGACCCAGTACTTC. Full variable domain (rest looked up from reference TRBV19 and TRBJ2-5): DGGITQSPKYLFRKEGQNVTLSCEQNLNHDAMYWYRQDPGQGLRLIYYSQIVNDFQKGDIAEGYSVSREKKESFPLTVTSAQKNPTAFYLCASSAFLGIQETQYFGPGTRLLVL.

The chain has TRBV19 and TRBJ2-1; D might be TRBD2 (6 bases). The CDR3 is 14 residues long. Trimming took off 9 bases at V and 2 bases at J, with 14 bases between the two ends. Germline V lookup: CDR1 LNHDA, CDR2 SQIVND (reference sequence). CDR3 bases: TGTGCCAGCCTCGGGACGGGAGCCTACAATGAGCAGTTCTTC. It is translated as CASLGTGAYNEQFF.

This clone was found a few times. This chain connects TRBV19 to TRBJ2-3; D perhaps matches TRBD2 (5 bases). The CDR3 is 12 residues long. Trimming removed 8 bases at V and 5 bases at J, with 11 bases between. The germline gives CDR1 LNHDA, CDR2 SQIVND (reference sequence). CDR3 in DNA: TGTGCCAGTTCCCTAGCCGGAGATACGCAGTATTTT. Translation: CASSLAGDTQYF.

The chain recombines TRBV28 with TRBJ1-6; D call uncertain. The length of the CDR3 is 12 residues. Trimming stripped 5 bases from V and 13 bases from J, with 12 bases between. CDR1 is MDHEN, CDR2 SYDVKM, per germline. CDR3 sequence reads: CASSPSLVPLHF. CDR3 nucleotides: TGTGCCAGCAGTCCGAGCTTAGTTCCCCTCCACTTT. Looking up the rest from reference TRBV28 and TRBJ1-6 gives the full variable domain: DVKVTQSSRYLVKRTGEKVFLECVQDMDHENMFWYRQDPGLGLRLIYFSYDVKMKEKGDIPEGYSVSREKKERFSLILESASTNQTSMYLCASSPSLVPLHFGNGTRLTVT.

The V call is TRBV11-2, the J call TRBJ1-6, with no clear D. The CDR3 consists of 17 residues. Germline loops: CDR1 SGHAT, CDR2 FQNNGV. V was cut by 2 bases and J by 5 bases, with 16 bases left in between. DNA for the CDR3: TGTGCCAGCAGCTTATTGTCCGGGGTAGGAAATAATTCACCCCTCCACTTT. This codes for CASSLLSGVGNNSPLHF.

The chain combines TRBV2 with TRBJ2-7, with D possibly being TRBD2 (6 bases). The CDR3 is 10 amino acids. CDR1 and CDR2 from the germline V gene are SNHLY and FYNNEI. Trimming shortened V by 10 bases and J by 5 bases, and 9 bases separated the two germline ends. The CDR3 spells CATAGHEQYF. The CDR3 nucleotides read TGTGCCACCGCGGGGCACGAGCAGTACTTC.

This chain uses TRBV6-1 with TRBJ1-4; D call uncertain. The CDR3 totals 13 residues. Between the trimmed V and J ends, which lost 3 bases and 17 bases, there was a span of 19 bases. The V gene's germline CDR1 is MNHNS and CDR2 SASEGT. The CDR3 nucleotides are TGTGCCAGCAGTGATACGCTAGGGATCGGCCTCTTTTTT. Encoded protein: CASSDTLGIGLFF.